A single sample gave rise to the 19 T cell receptor beta chains below, sequenced in a study of T cells in severe cutaneous drug reactions. Carbamazepine had induced Stevens-Johnson syndrome or toxic epidermal necrolysis in the sequenced donors. The iRepertoire multiplex PCR system with TCR subtype-specific primers built both bulk and single-cell libraries. After re-calling the multiplex PCR reads, TCRdb lists one entry per CDR3 protein, DNA absent. Recorded here are about 10,000 distinct CDR3 sequences; the top ten clones represent around a fifth. The sample taken for sequencing was cells from a skin blister. These receptors were obtained from a human donor with Stevens-Johnson syndrome, a severe cutaneous drug reaction.

This clonotype is classed as medium-sized by frequency. The chain carries TRBV20-1 and TRBJ2-3; the D gene TCRdb calls, TRBD1, cannot be checked with no DNA. The CDR3 extends over 16 amino acids. Germline lookup yields CDR1 DFQATT and CDR2 SNEGSKA (reference sequence). The CDR3 reads CSARGGRGARTDTQYF.

Measured by frequency, this clonotype is medium-sized (0.01 to 0.1%). This chain joins TRBV20-1 and TRBJ2-3; TCRdb gives TRBD1 as the D gene, but with no DNA this cannot be confirmed. In germline, CDR1 is DFQATT, CDR2 SNEGSKA (reference sequence). This CDR3 region has 14 residues. The CDR3 sequence: CSACRDLEWDTQYF.

J is TRBJ2-5 and V is TRBV20-1; TCRdb proposes TRBD2, but this gene call is untestable without DNA. The germline V gene has CDR1 DFQATT and CDR2 SNEGSKA (reference sequence). The length of the CDR3 is 17 residues. CDR3 in amino acids: CSAQPEDSGRAAETQYF.

This clonotype is deemed medium-sized by its frequency. The chain joins TRBV20-1 to TRBJ2-7. From germline, CDR1 is DFQATT and CDR2 SNEGSKA (reference sequence). This CDR3 region has 12 residues. The CDR3: CSARLGPYEQYF.

This chain connects TRBV29-1 to TRBJ1-1. Per the germline V gene, CDR1 is SQVTM and CDR2 is ANQGSEA. The CDR3 runs 11 residues. CDR3 sequence reads: CSVPFDTEAFF.

The rearrangement links TRBV20-1 to TRBJ2-7; checking the TCRdb D call of TRBD1 is not possible without DNA. The germline V gene encodes CDR1 DFQATT and CDR2 SNEGSKA (reference sequence). This CDR3 comprises 15 residues. The CDR3 loop reads CSARDTGRLAYEQYF.

The chain couples TRBV7-7 to TRBJ2-7; TCRdb selects TRBD2, and the lack of DNA leaves this call unchecked. Germline V gene data show CDR1 as SSHAT and CDR2 as FNYEAQ (reference sequence). The CDR3 length is 14 residues. The chain's CDR3 is CASSPSSGSYEQYF.

This chain connects TRBV29-1 to TRBJ2-1. The V gene's germline CDR1 is SQVTM and CDR2 ANQGSEA. The CDR3 consists of 14 residues. This chain's CDR3 is CSVGEGSGYNEQFF.

This sequence joins TRBV20-1 and TRBJ1-1. The germline V gene encodes CDR1 DFQATT and CDR2 SNEGSKA (reference sequence). The CDR3 sequence is 11 residues long. CDR3 residues: CSASGTNEAFF.

The CDR3 here is CSARDRTSLSSYNEQFF. The chain carries TRBV20-1 and TRBJ2-1; with no DNA, the TCRdb D assignment of TRBD2 cannot be verified. CDR1 is DFQATT, CDR2 SNEGSKA, per germline (reference sequence). This CDR3 has 17 residues.

The V call is TRBV2, the J call TRBJ2-7; the D call of TRBD2 rests on TCRdb alone, since no DNA is present to check it. Germline lookup yields CDR1 SNHLY and CDR2 FYNNEI. This CDR3 is built from 14 residues. The CDR3 spells CASGYTLLADEQYF.

The chain recombines TRBV29-1 with TRBJ2-1; with no DNA, the TCRdb D assignment of TRBD2 cannot be verified. The germline V gene encodes CDR1 SQVTM and CDR2 ANQGSEA. This CDR3 is 16 amino acids long. The CDR3 reads CSVVSGSRVSYNEQFF.

The V and J genes are TRBV29-1 and TRBJ1-1; TCRdb returns TRBD1, unconfirmable since there is no DNA. In germline, CDR1 is SQVTM, CDR2 ANQGSEA. This CDR3 has 13 amino acids. The CDR3 here is CSALGPGAGEAFF.

Measured by frequency, this clonotype is medium-sized. The rearrangement links TRBV6-2 or TRBV6-3 to TRBJ2-1; TCRdb selects TRBD1, and the lack of DNA leaves this call unchecked. This CDR3 comprises 13 residues. Germline-derived CDR1 and CDR2 are MNHEY and SVGEGT. The CDR3 here is CASSSQGHLGQFF.

This chain connects TRBV29-1 to TRBJ1-1; TCRdb's assignment of TRBD1 cannot be checked, as there is no DNA. The germline CDR1 and CDR2 sequences are SQVTM and ANQGSEA. The CDR3 is made up of 14 amino acids. The CDR3 loop is CSGRVVGQNTEAFF.

This clonotype registers medium-sized by frequency. The genes are TRBV29-1 and TRBJ1-1; the TRBD1 assignment by TCRdb is unverifiable without DNA. This CDR3 region has 11 residues. Germline V lookup: CDR1 SQVTM, CDR2 ANQGSEA. CDR3 sequence: CSVIYRGGAFF.

The genes are TRBV20-1 and TRBJ2-5; TCRdb's assignment of TRBD2 cannot be checked, as there is no DNA. This CDR3 has 14 residues. In germline, CDR1 is DFQATT, CDR2 SNEGSKA (reference sequence). This CDR3 reads CSARPERVLETQYF.

CDR3 sequence: CSANRDYDTEAFF. The chain couples TRBV29-1 to TRBJ1-1. This CDR3 region has 13 residues. Per germline, CDR1 SQVTM and CDR2 ANQGSEA.

CDR3 amino acids: CSAQGVEEKLFF. The gene calls are TRBV20-1 and TRBJ1-4; TCRdb returns TRBD1, unconfirmable since there is no DNA. CDR1 DFQATT and CDR2 SNEGSKA come from the germline V gene (reference sequence). This CDR3 region has 12 residues.